This T cell receptor beta chain was captured by sequencing in a study of control samples from healthy donors and cancer patients. This CDR3 spans 15 amino acids. Germline CDR1 and CDR2: SGHDN and FVKESK. Trimming removed 4 bases from V and 6 bases from J, with 18 bases in between. Clones were read by immunoSEQ multiplex PCR, and TCRdb kept only the in-frame ones, dropping some. This sample carries around 84,000 clones, 84% of them seen once, and the ten largest clones take 11%. This clonotype originated in a man in his 60s with head and neck cancer. The chain couples TRBV14 to TRBJ1-2; no clear D gene. Source material: PBMCs. CDR3 loop: CASSPGGLGSHGYTF. Here the CDR3 DNA reads TGTGCCAGCAGCCCTGGAGGCCTTGGGAGTCATGGCTACACCTTC.